These T cell receptor beta chains were read from a single sample in a study of human T cells and chemical hapten exposure. TCRdb re-analysed the RACE reads in MiXCR, keeping a single row per CDR3 protein. The data contain 150,000 to 200,000 distinct CDR3 sequences, around 13% of them singletons. Sequenced here: whole blood, sampled in connection with sensitization to the hapten diphenylcyclopropenone (DPC). Receptors were obtained from a woman aged 25 to 39 with alopecia areata. Some clones in this sample may be carry-over from other donors' samples. The CDR3 runs from the conserved cysteine through the conserved F or W. D genes are given only for firm matches. Clone size is shown for a subset of rows, as once, few, many or a class of expanded clone.

>TRBV29-1|TRBJ2-1|.|few
TGCAGCGTTGAGTCCCCCCCCACAACCTCCTACAATGAGCAGTTCTTC
CSVESPPTTSYNEQFF
>TRBV28|TRBJ1-1|.|many
TGTGCCAGCCTAGGCAGCACTGAAGCTTTCTTT
CASLGSTEAFF
>TRBV7-3|TRBJ2-2|.|.
TGTGCCAGCAGCTCCCTGGGGACAAAGAACACCGGGGAGCTGTTTTTT
CASSSLGTKNTGELFF
>TRBV5-5|TRBJ1-1|.|many
TGTGCCAGCAGCTTGGTGGTTACGTTGAACACTGAAGCTTTCTTT
CASSLVVTLNTEAFF
>TRBV27|TRBJ1-6|TRBD1|.
TGTGCCAGCAGACCCCAGGGGGCATATTATAATTCACCCCTCCACTTT
CASRPQGAYYNSPLHF
>TRBV30|TRBJ1-3|.|.
TGTGCCTGGAGCCCCCTTGCCAGGGCTGGAAACACCATATATTTT
CAWSPLARAGNTIYF
>TRBV29-1|TRBJ2-1|TRBD1|few
TGCAGCGTTACAAAAAGGACAGGGGGCTACAATGAGCAGTTCTTC
CSVTKRTGGYNEQFF
>TRBV2|TRBJ2-3|.|few
TGTGCCAGCAGTGAATACTTCCGCACAGATACGCAGTATTTT
CASSEYFRTDTQYF
>TRBV20-1|TRBJ1-5|.|few
TGCAGTGCTAGGCCGGCTGGGGGCACCTATCAGCCCCAGCATTTT
CSARPAGGTYQPQHF
>TRBV3-1|TRBJ1-2|.|.
TGTGCCAGCAGCCAAGACCCCTCCGCAGGGAGCTATGGCTACACCTTC
CASSQDPSAGSYGYTF
>TRBV9|TRBJ1-2|.|.
TGTGCCAGCAGCGTAGGGGGGAGTTCGTATGGCTACACCTTC
CASSVGGSSYGYTF
>TRBV28|TRBJ2-1|.|.
TGTGCCAGCAGGGCCCCCAGTAGGGATGAGCAGTTCTTC
CASRAPSRDEQFF
>TRBV20-1|TRBJ2-3|.|.
TGCAGTGCTAGTTTTTTGTCTCGACCCACAGATACGCAGTATTTT
CSASFLSRPTDTQYF
>TRBV20-1|TRBJ1-6|.|.
TGCAGTGCTAGAGGACGACAGAATAATTCACCCCTCCACTTT
CSARGRQNNSPLHF
>TRBV18|TRBJ1-1|.|many
TGTGCCAGCTCACCAGTCTTCTCGAACACTGAAGCTTTCTTT
CASSPVFSNTEAFF
>TRBV3-1|TRBJ2-7|.|many
TGTGCCAGCAGCCAAGCTACCTACGAGCAGTACTTC
CASSQATYEQYF
>TRBV28|TRBJ2-2|TRBD1|many
TGTGCCAGCAGCCGGACAGGGGGCACCGGGGAGCTGTTTTTT
CASSRTGGTGELFF
>TRBV7-9|TRBJ2-7|TRBD2|many
TGTGCCAGCAGCTCCAGTAGCGGGGGGTACTACGAGCAGTACTTC
CASSSSSGGYYEQYF
>TRBV5-5|TRBJ2-7|.|few
TGTGCCAGCAGCTTGGCGGCAGGCTACTACGAGCAGTACTTC
CASSLAAGYYEQYF
>TRBV29-1|TRBJ2-1|TRBD2|.
TGCAGCGCCCTAGCGGGAGGGCCGAGCAATGAGCAGTTCTTC
CSALAGGPSNEQFF
>TRBV20-1|TRBJ2-7|TRBD2|.
TGCAGTGCTAGAGATGGGGGAGGGCCGTTCGAGCAGTACTTC
CSARDGGGPFEQYF
>TRBV12-3/TRBV12-4|TRBJ2-3|.|.
TGTGCCAGCTCCCGGCGGGCAGCCACAGATACGCAGTATTTT
CASSRRAATDTQYF
>TRBV3-1|TRBJ2-1|TRBD1|.
TGTGCCAGCAGCCAGCGGACAGGGAACTACAATGAGCAGTTCTTC
CASSQRTGNYNEQFF
>TRBV29-1|TRBJ2-5|.|few
TGCAGCGTGAGCCTTAAGGAGACCCAGTACTTC
CSVSLKETQYF
>TRBV7-2|TRBJ1-2|.|few
TGTGCCAGCAGCGTCCAGAAATATGGCTACACCTTC
CASSVQKYGYTF
>TRBV9|TRBJ2-1|.|.
TGTGCCAGCAGCCCCCCGAGGGGCGGTGAGCAGTTCTTC
CASSPPRGGEQFF
>TRBV6-5|TRBJ1-6|TRBD1|many
TGTGCCAGCAGCAGACGAGGACAGGGTCCCCTCAGGTCACCCCTCCACTTT
CASSRRGQGPLRSPLHF
>TRBV7-6|TRBJ2-7|TRBD1|few
TGTGCCAGCAGCACCCGAGGACAGGGAGGCGAGCAGTACTTC
CASSTRGQGGEQYF
>TRBV9|TRBJ1-1|TRBD1|many
TGTGCCAGCACCCAGACAGGGAAGATGAACACTGAAGCTTTCTTT
CASTQTGKMNTEAFF
>TRBV6-1|TRBJ2-4|TRBD1|few
TGTGCCAGCAGTGGATTTTCCGGGACAGGGACCAAAAACATTCAGTACTTC
CASSGFSGTGTKNIQYF
>TRBV7-6|TRBJ1-1|.|many
TGTGCCAGCAGCTTAGACAGGGCCACTGAAGCTTTCTTT
CASSLDRATEAFF
>TRBV29-1|TRBJ1-5|.|.
TGCAGCGTTGACTTAGGATCCGATCAGCCCCAGCATTTT
CSVDLGSDQPQHF
>TRBV19|TRBJ2-1|.|few
TGTGCCAGTAGTATTAGGGATGGTGGAAATGAGCAGTTCTTC
CASSIRDGGNEQFF
>TRBV12-3/TRBV12-4|TRBJ1-1|.|few
TGTGCCAGCAGCCTCCAAGTTGGGGACCCTGAAGCTTTCTTT
CASSLQVGDPEAFF
>TRBV12-5|TRBJ2-3|.|.
TGTGCTAGTGGTTTGATCCCAGCAGGTTTAGATACGCAGTATTTT
CASGLIPAGLDTQYF
>TRBV20-1|TRBJ2-3|.|few
TGCAGTGCTCGAGGGATTGTGGGGCCAAGCACAGATACGCAGTATTTT
CSARGIVGPSTDTQYF
>TRBV28|TRBJ2-4|.|many
TGTGCCAGCAGTTCCCCGGGGTCGGTAGCCAAAAACATTCAGTACTTC
CASSSPGSVAKNIQYF